The 5 T cell receptor beta chains presented below share a single source sample, sequenced in a study of T cells in women clearing cervical HPV infection. Only in-frame clones appear in the TCRdb table, and some are missing; sequencing was by immunoSEQ multiplex PCR. The sample data list roughly 22,000 clones. The sequenced sample consisted of blood buffy coat. The receptors shown here come from a woman between 18 and 70 years old with a cervical HPV16 infection that either progressed to CIN3+ or cleared (not recorded which).

On this clone: The read finishes 3 residues shy of the CDR3 end, and the germline J gene is used to complete it. The rearrangement uses TRBV19 and TRBJ1-5; TRBD1 aligns across 7 bases. With V trimmed by 4 bases and J by 0 bases, 3 bases remained unmatched. The CDR3 has 15 amino acids. The germline V gene has CDR1 LNHDA and CDR2 SQIVND (reference sequence). Incomplete CDR3 DNA: TGTGCCAGTAGTACAGGGACAGCTAGCAATCAGCCC. Protein: CASSTGTASNQP. From start to end, the CDR3 is CASSTGTASNQPQHF.

About this clone itself: The missing CDR3 end, 3 residues past where the read stops, is filled in from the germline J gene. The chain links TRBV5-6 to TRBJ2-2, with 9 nucleotides matching TRBD1. The CDR3 covers 15 residues. Germline CDR1 reads SGHDT; CDR2 reads YYEEEE. V lost 7 bases to trimming and J lost 5 bases; unmatched junction nucleotides: 9. Incomplete CDR3 DNA: TGTGCCAGCGGCCCCGGGACAGGGTTGACCGGGGAG. Translation gives CASGPGTGLTGE. The CDR3, in full, reads CASGPGTGLTGELFF.

Comments on this clone: The read comes to an end 3 residues before the CDR3 does, leaving the germline J gene to fill in the end. The chain uses TRBV28 and TRBJ1-5; 8 positions match TRBD1. Per the germline V gene, CDR1 is MDHEN and CDR2 is SYDVKM. V dropped 8 bases and J dropped 2; count of bases not matched to a gene: 8. The CDR3 extends over 15 amino acids. The covered CDR3 bases are TGTGCCAGCTACTCAGGGGGCAACGGCAATCAGCCC. It encodes CASYSGGNGNQP. From start to end, the CDR3 is CASYSGGNGNQPQHF. Full variable domain (rest looked up from reference TRBV28 and TRBJ1-5): DVKVTQSSRYLVKRTGEKVFLECVQDMDHENMFWYRQDPGLGLRLIYFSYDVKMKEKGDIPEGYSVSREKKERFSLILESASTNQTSMYLCASYSGGNGNQPQHFGDGTRLSIL.

Turning to this clone: The DNA ends 3 residues before the CDR3 does, and the rest of the CDR3 is filled in from the germline J gene. V and J are TRBV4-2 and TRBJ2-3, with 8 bases lining up with TRBD2. Germline CDR1 and CDR2: LGHNA and YNFKEQ. This CDR3 contains 17 residues. J gave up 2 bases and V 0 bases, and 7 bases lay outside the gene matches. Incomplete CDR3 DNA: TGTGCCAGCAGCCAAGACACTAGCGGAGGCCTCACAGATACG. As protein: CASSQDTSGGLTDT. The CDR3 reads in full as CASSQDTSGGLTDTQYF.

About this clone itself: The sequence runs out 3 residues before the end of the CDR3; the remainder is reconstructed from the germline J gene. The J gene is TRBJ2-7, the V gene TRBV7-6; 7 nucleotides line up with TRBD2. Germline V lookup: CDR1 SGHVS, CDR2 FNYEAQ. This CDR3 spans 16 amino acids. Trimming took 1 base from V and 3 from J; bases not matched to a gene: 9. This CDR3 is CASSLEVRRDYYEQYF. CDR3 DNA (partial): TGTGCCAGCAGCTTAGAGGTGAGGCGGGACTACTACGAG.